These 22 T cell receptor beta chains share one sample of origin, sequenced in a study of glioma-infiltrating T cells. TCR alpha and beta CDR3 regions were amplified from RNA using iRepertoire nested multiplex PCR. TCRdb processed the multiplex PCR reads anew with MiXCR; each CDR3 protein has one entry. The sample lists about 180,000 distinct CDR3 sequences; more than 35% were seen once. Sequencing was performed on glioma tissue, nonneoplastic brain tissue, or PBMCs (not recorded which). Receptors originate from a human donor with low-grade glioma or glioblastoma, undergoing nonglioma brain surgery, or in good health (not recorded which).

Details on this clonotype: Sequence at one end of the junction differs from germline and may be a read error. V and J are TRBV6-2 or TRBV6-3 and TRBJ2-1; 9 bases are a match to TRBD1. CDR1 and CDR2 (germline): MNHEY, SVGEGT. The length of the CDR3 is 13 residues. CDR3 nucleotide sequence: TGTGCCACCATCCGGACAGGGGAGAATGATCAGTTCTTC. Its translation is CATIRTGENDQFF.

This clonotype was seen more than once but under ten times. V is TRBV7-9 and J is TRBJ2-1, with 7 nucleotides matching TRBD2. V was clipped by 4 bases and J by 4 bases; unmatched bases: 13. This CDR3 has 17 residues. Germline CDR1 SEHNR, CDR2 FQNEAQ (reference sequence). CDR3 residues: CASSSWGGLRGYNEQFF. In DNA form, the CDR3 reads TGTGCCAGCAGCTCCTGGGGGGGTCTGCGGGGTTACAATGAGCAGTTCTTC.

The rearrangement links TRBV6-9 to TRBJ1-1; D is unclear. This CDR3 spans 16 amino acids. V lost 5 bases and J lost 1, with 17 bases in between. Germline V CDR1 and CDR2: MNHGY, SVAAGI. In DNA, the CDR3 is TGTGCCAGCAGTCATCCTCGAGGACTGACGAACACTGAAGCTTTCTTT. Protein sequence: CASSHPRGLTNTEAFF.

Of note for this clonotype: This may arise from a read error, as a much more abundant clone is one base away. This chain links TRBV20-1 with TRBJ2-4; 11 bases map to TRBD1. Germline V gives CDR1 DFQATT, CDR2 SNEGSKA (reference sequence). The V and J ends lost 8 bases and 15 bases, in that order; junction bases with no gene match: 15. This CDR3 has 13 residues. Written as DNA, the CDR3 is TGCAGTCGAAAGGGACAGGGGGTGAATTCCCGGTACTTC. This sequence encodes CSRKGQGVNSRYF.

In this sample, this clonotype turned up a few times. The V and J genes are TRBV19 and TRBJ1-2, with a tentative D call TRBD1 (6 bases). The CDR3 covers 11 residues. Germline V lookup: CDR1 LNHDA, CDR2 SQIVND (reference sequence). Trimming shortened V by 10 bases and J by 4 bases, and 10 bases separated the two germline ends. For the CDR3, the DNA is TGTGCCACCCGACAGGTCTATGGCTACACCTTC. Protein sequence: CATRQVYGYTF.

Notes on this clonotype: The germline gene is not matched at one end of the junction; a read error may be the cause. This sequence joins TRBV18 and TRBJ1-5; D may be TRBD1 (5 bases). The length of the CDR3 is 14 residues. Germline CDR1 reads KGHSH; CDR2 reads LQKENI. The CDR3 reads CASSGARDNHPQHF. Written as DNA, the CDR3 is TGTGCCAGCTCAGGGGCCAGAGACAATCATCCCCAGCATTTT.

V and J are TRBV12-3 or TRBV12-4 and TRBJ1-1; D is ambiguous. There are 14 residues in the CDR3. Trimming took off 6 bases at V and 2 bases at J, with 13 bases between the two ends. CDR3 nucleotides: TGTGCCAGCAGCCCTGCCAGGCCAAACACTGAAGCTTTCTTT. This codes for CASSPARPNTEAFF.

The chain couples TRBV19 to TRBJ2-1, with 9 bases aligning to TRBD1. CDR3 length equals 14 residues. Germline CDR1 LNHDA, CDR2 SQIVND (reference sequence). The V and J ends lost 6 bases and 7 bases, in that order; junction bases with no gene match: 7. The CDR3 DNA is TGTGCCAGTAGACCGGGACAGGGCTTGAATGAGCAGTTCTTC. This codes for CASRPGQGLNEQFF. Full variable domain (rest looked up from reference TRBV19 and TRBJ2-1): DGGITQSPKYLFRKEGQNVTLSCEQNLNHDAMYWYRQDPGQGLRLIYYSQIVNDFQKGDIAEGYSVSREKKESFPLTVTSAQKNPTAFYLCASRPGQGLNEQFFGPGTRLTVL.

Remarks on this clonotype: A much bigger clone sits one base away, suggesting this may be a read error. The chain joins TRBV25-1 to TRBJ1-1; no reliable D call. The CDR3 spans 16 residues. Germline values: CDR1 MGHDK, CDR2 SYGVNS. V dropped 2 bases and J dropped 1 base, with 14 bases sitting between them. The CDR3 reads CASSEGKTFGNTEAFF. The CDR3 DNA reads TGTGCCAGCAGTGAAGGTAAGACGTTTGGGAACACTGAAGCTTTCTTT.

V gene TRBV6-6 combines with J gene TRBJ2-7, with D uncertain. The DNA matches TRBJ2-1 better at its end, which makes the J call doubtful. The CDR3 runs to 12 residues. CDR1 and CDR2 from the germline V gene are MNHNY and SVGAGI (reference sequence). The CDR3 spells CASSYEYNEQFF. The CDR3 nucleotides read TGTGCCAGCAGTTACGAATACAATGAGCAGTTCTTC.

Details on this clonotype: A read error may be the cause here, since a much bigger clone is one base away. The gene calls are TRBV20-1 and TRBJ2-1; D uncertain. This CDR3 spans 14 amino acids. Germline V gene lookup returns CDR1 DFQATT and CDR2 SNEGSKA (reference sequence). The CDR3 spells CIRWCGPVNNEQFF. The CDR3 DNA follows: TGCATCCGTTGGTGTGGACCAGTAAACAATGAGCAGTTCTTC.

In this sample, this clonotype turned up a few times. This chain joins TRBV19 and TRBJ1-2, with 7 nucleotides matching TRBD1. Trimming at V came to 5 bases and at J to 6 bases, leaving 15 bases not matched to a gene. This CDR3 has 16 residues. The germline gives CDR1 LNHDA, CDR2 SQIVND (reference sequence). The CDR3 region has the DNA TGTGCCAGTAGTCTAATCACACACCGGGACAGCGATGGCTACACCTTC. Protein sequence: CASSLITHRDSDGYTF. Using reference TRBV19 and TRBJ1-2 for the parts outside the CDR3, the full variable domain is DGGITQSPKYLFRKEGQNVTLSCEQNLNHDAMYWYRQDPGQGLRLIYYSQIVNDFQKGDIAEGYSVSREKKESFPLTVTSAQKNPTAFYLCASSLITHRDSDGYTFGSGTRLTVV.

About this clonotype itself: Lacking the conserved final phenylalanine or tryptophan, this CDR3 likely reflects a read error. This sequence joins TRBV12-3 or TRBV12-4 and TRBJ2-5; perhaps TRBD2 as D (6 bases). This CDR3 is 13 amino acids long. The V and J ends lost 2 bases and 4 bases respectively, with 8 bases between them. The CDR3 here is CASSLQGGETQYS. CDR3 coding DNA: TGTGCCAGCAGTTTACAGGGAGGAGAGACCCAGTACTCC.

Concerning this clonotype itself: This likely comes from a read error, as the CDR3 has no conserved phenylalanine or tryptophan at its end. It is unclear where the CDR3 begins or ends on the DNA, so no DNA is shown, and the CDR3 is as TCRdb lists it. V gene TRBV27 combines with J gene TRBJ1-1; the table names TRBD1, a call not compared with the DNA. The CDR3 adds up to 11 amino acids, both ends counted. Germline CDR1 and CDR2: MNHEY and SMNVEV (reference sequence). The CDR3 protein is CARSLSRTGRE.

This clonotype turned up a few times. The genes are TRBV19 and TRBJ2-1; D gene unclear. Trimming removed 3 bases at V and 3 bases at J, with 6 bases between. The CDR3 is 13 residues long. Germline CDR1 is LNHDA and CDR2 is SQIVND (reference sequence). The CDR3 DNA sequence: TGTGCCAGTAGTATCTCGGTCTACAATGAGCAGTTCTTC. It codes for CASSISVYNEQFF.

This clonotype was seen many times. This sequence joins TRBV27 and TRBJ2-5, with 12 bases identical to TRBD2. The CDR3 covers 16 residues. From germline, CDR1 is MNHEY and CDR2 SMNVEV (reference sequence). The V segment lost 5 bases and the J segment 5 bases; nucleotides outside the gene matches: 9. In DNA, the CDR3 is TGTGCCAGCAGTACAATTGCCGGGACTAGCGGGGAGACCCAGTACTTC. It is translated as CASSTIAGTSGETQYF.

The chain joins TRBV7-9 to TRBJ2-7; D gene unclear. Germline assignment: CDR1 SEHNR and CDR2 FQNEAQ (reference sequence). CDR3 length: 15 amino acids. V was clipped by 3 bases and J by 0 bases, with 12 bases between them. For the CDR3, the DNA is TGTGCCAGCAGCTTCGACTCGACCTTCTCCTACGAGCAGTACTTC. It yields the protein CASSFDSTFSYEQYF.

This clonotype has at least ten counts. The chain combines TRBV6-1 with TRBJ2-7; 7 positions agree with TRBD1. The CDR3 spans 12 residues. J gave up 7 bases and V 5 bases, and 5 bases lay outside the gene matches. Looked up from germline, CDR1 is MNHNS and CDR2 is SASEGT. The CDR3 loop is CASSSTGAEQYF. In DNA form, the CDR3 reads TGTGCCAGCAGTTCTACAGGGGCAGAGCAGTACTTC.

This clonotype was seen at least ten times. The chain is built from TRBV28 and TRBJ2-1; no clear D gene. With 5 bases removed from V and 6 bases from J, the gap between germline ends came to 11 bases. Germline loops: CDR1 MDHEN, CDR2 SYDVKM. The CDR3 sequence is 13 residues long. The CDR3 here is CASSPRKVNEQFF. The CDR3 DNA sequence: TGTGCCAGCAGTCCACGGAAGGTCAATGAGCAGTTCTTC.

This clonotype came up many times. The chain carries TRBV28 and TRBJ2-5; 9 bases align to TRBD2. The germline V gene has CDR1 MDHEN and CDR2 SYDVKM. The CDR3 has 16 amino acids. The J segment lost 2 bases and the V segment lost 3 bases, leaving 7 bases of the junction unmatched. CDR3 in amino acids: CASSLRLAVLQETQYF. CDR3 DNA: TGTGCCAGCAGTTTGCGACTAGCGGTTTTACAAGAGACCCAGTACTTC.

The chain links TRBV2 to TRBJ2-6; possibly TRBD2 for D (7 bases). CDR3 size: 18 residues. The ends were cut back, 7 bases at V and 0 bases at J, with 19 bases in the middle. The germline CDR1 and CDR2 sequences are SNHLY and FYNNEI. As DNA, the CDR3 is TGTGCCAGCAACTCTAGGGGGGGCATCTTCTCTGGGGCCAACGTCCTGACTTTC. Amino acid sequence: CASNSRGGIFSGANVLTF.

At least ten counts were recorded for this clonotype. The V gene is TRBV29-1, the J gene TRBJ1-5; D unresolved. With 2 bases removed from V and 7 bases from J, the gap between germline ends came to 12 bases. The length of the CDR3 is 13 residues. Germline loops: CDR1 SQVTM, CDR2 ANQGSEA. The CDR3 region is CSVESGGGQPQHF. The DNA of the CDR3 is TGCAGCGTTGAATCGGGAGGTGGACAGCCCCAGCATTTT.